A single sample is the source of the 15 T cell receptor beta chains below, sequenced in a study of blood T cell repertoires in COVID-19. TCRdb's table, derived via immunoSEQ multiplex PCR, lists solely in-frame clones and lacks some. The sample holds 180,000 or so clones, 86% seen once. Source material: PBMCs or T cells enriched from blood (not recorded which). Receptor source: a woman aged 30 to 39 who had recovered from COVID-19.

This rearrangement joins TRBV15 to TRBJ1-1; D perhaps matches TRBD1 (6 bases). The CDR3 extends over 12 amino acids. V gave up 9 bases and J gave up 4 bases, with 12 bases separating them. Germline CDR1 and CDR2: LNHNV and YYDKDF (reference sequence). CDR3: CATRGGPTEAFF. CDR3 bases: TGTGCCACACGAGGGGGACCCACTGAAGCTTTCTTT.

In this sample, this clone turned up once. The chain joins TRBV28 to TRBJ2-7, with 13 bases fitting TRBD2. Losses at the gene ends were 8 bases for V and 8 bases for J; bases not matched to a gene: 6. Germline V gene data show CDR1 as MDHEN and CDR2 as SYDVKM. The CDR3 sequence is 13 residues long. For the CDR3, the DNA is TGTGCCAGCCTGGGGACTAGCGGGACTAAGCAGTACTTC. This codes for CASLGTSGTKQYF.

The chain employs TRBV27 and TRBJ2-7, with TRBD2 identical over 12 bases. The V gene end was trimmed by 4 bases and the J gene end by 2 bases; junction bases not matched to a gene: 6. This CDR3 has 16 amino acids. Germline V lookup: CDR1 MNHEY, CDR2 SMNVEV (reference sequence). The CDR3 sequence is CASSSRRLAGAYEQYF. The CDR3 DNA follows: TGTGCCAGCAGTTCGAGGCGACTAGCGGGAGCCTACGAGCAGTACTTC.

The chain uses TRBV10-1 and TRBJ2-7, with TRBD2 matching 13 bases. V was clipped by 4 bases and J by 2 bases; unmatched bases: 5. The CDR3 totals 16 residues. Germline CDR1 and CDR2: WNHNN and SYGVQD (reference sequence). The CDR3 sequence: CASSARGTSGTYEQYF. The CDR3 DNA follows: TGCGCCAGCAGTGCCCGCGGGACTAGCGGGACCTACGAGCAGTACTTC.

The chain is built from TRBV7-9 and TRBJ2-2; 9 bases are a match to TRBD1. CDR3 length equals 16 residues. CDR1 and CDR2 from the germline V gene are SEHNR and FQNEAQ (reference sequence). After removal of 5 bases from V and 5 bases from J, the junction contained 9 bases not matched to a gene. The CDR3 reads CASSPWAQGATGELFF. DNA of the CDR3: TGTGCCAGCAGCCCCTGGGCACAGGGGGCGACCGGGGAGCTGTTTTTT.

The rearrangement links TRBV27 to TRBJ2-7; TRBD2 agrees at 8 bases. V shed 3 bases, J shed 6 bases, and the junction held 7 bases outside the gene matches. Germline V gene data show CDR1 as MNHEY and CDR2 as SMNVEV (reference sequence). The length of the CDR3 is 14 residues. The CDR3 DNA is TGTGCCAGCAGTTTGGGGACTAGAGGCGGCGAGCAGTACTTC. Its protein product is CASSLGTRGGEQYF.

CDR3 loop: CASSPINSGQGIEQFF. The CDR3 DNA reads TGTGCCAGCTCACCAATTAATTCGGGACAGGGGATTGAGCAGTTCTTC. This rearrangement joins TRBV18 to TRBJ2-1, with 10 bases fitting TRBD1. The CDR3 runs 16 residues. V lost 2 bases, J lost 9 bases, and 10 bases stayed unmatched. Germline CDR1 KGHSH, CDR2 LQKENI.

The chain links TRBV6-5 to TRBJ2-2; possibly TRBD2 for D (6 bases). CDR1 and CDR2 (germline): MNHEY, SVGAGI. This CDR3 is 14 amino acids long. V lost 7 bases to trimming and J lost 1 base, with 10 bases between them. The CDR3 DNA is TGTGCCAGCAAGATGGGGGGGAACACCGGGGAGCTGTTTTTT. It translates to CASKMGGNTGELFF.

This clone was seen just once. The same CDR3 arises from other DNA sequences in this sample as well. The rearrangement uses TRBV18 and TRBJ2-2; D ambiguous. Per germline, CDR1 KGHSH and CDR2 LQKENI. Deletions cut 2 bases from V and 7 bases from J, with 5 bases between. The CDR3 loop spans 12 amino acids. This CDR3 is CASSPRSGELFF. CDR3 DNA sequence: TGTGCCAGCTCACCAAGGAGCGGGGAGCTGTTTTTT.

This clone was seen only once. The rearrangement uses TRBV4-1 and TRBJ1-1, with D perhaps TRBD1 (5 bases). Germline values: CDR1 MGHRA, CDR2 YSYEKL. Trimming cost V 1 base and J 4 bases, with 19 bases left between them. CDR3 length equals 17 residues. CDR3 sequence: CASSQAQVSLTSTEAFF. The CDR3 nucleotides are TGCGCCAGCAGCCAAGCACAGGTCTCCCTAACGAGCACTGAAGCTTTCTTT.

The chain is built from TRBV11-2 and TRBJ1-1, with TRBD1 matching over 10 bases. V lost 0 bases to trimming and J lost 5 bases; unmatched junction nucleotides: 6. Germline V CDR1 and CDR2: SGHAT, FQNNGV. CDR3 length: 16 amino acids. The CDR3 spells CASSLDLGQGLTEAFF. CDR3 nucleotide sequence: TGTGCCAGCAGCTTAGATCTGGGACAGGGGTTAACTGAAGCTTTCTTT.

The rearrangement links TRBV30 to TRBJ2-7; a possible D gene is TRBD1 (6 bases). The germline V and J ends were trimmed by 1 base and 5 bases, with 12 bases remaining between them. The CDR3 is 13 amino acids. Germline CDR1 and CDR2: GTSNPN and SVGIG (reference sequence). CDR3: CAWSGQAFDEQYF. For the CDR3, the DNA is TGTGCCTGGAGTGGACAGGCGTTTGACGAGCAGTACTTC.

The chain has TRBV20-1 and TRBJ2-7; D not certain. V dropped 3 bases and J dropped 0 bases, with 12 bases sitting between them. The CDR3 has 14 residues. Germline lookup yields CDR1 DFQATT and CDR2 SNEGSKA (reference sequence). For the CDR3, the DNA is TGCAGTGCTAGTTCTCTCCTAGGCTCCTACGAGCAGTACTTC. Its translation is CSASSLLGSYEQYF.

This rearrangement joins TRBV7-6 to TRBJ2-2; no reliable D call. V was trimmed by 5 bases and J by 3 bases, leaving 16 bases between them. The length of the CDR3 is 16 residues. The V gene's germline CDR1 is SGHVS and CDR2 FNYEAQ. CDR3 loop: CASSEYTKIYTGELFF. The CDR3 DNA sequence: TGTGCCAGCAGCGAATATACTAAAATCTACACCGGGGAGCTGTTTTTT. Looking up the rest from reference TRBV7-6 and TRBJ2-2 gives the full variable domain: GAGVSQSPRYKVTKRGQDVALRCDPISGHVSLYWYRQALGQGPEFLTYFNYEAQQDKSGLPNDRFSAERPEGSISTLTIQRTEQRDSAMYRCASSEYTKIYTGELFFGEGSRLTVL.

The CDR3, as DNA: TGTGCCAGCAGCTTGAACAGGGTCGGCACCGGGGAGCTGTTTTTT. It translates to CASSLNRVGTGELFF. The chain links TRBV7-9 to TRBJ2-2, with a tentative D call TRBD1 (6 bases). V lost 3 bases and J 4 bases, leaving 12 bases between the germline ends. Germline values: CDR1 SEHNR, CDR2 FQNEAQ (reference sequence). The CDR3 contains 15 residues. The whole variable domain, filled in from reference TRBV7-9 and TRBJ2-2, reads DTGVSQNPRHKITKRGQNVTFRCDPISEHNRLYWYRQTLGQGPEFLTYFQNEAQLEKSRLLSDRFSAERPKGSFSTLEIQRTEQGDSAMYLCASSLNRVGTGELFFGEGSRLTVL.